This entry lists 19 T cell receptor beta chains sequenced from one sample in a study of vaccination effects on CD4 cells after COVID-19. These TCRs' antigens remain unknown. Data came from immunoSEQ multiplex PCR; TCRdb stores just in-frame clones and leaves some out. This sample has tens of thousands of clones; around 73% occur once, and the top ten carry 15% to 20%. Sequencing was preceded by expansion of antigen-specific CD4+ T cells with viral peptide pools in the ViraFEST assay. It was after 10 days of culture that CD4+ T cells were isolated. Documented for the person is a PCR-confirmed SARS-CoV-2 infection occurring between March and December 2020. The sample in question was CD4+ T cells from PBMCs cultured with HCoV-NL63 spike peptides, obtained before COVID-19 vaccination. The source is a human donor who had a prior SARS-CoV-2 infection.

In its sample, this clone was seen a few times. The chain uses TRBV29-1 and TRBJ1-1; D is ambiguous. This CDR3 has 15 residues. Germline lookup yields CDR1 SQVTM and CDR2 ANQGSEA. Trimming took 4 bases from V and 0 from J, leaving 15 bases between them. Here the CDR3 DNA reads TGCAGCGTTGCGGCGGGCTGGGGAATGAACACTGAAGCTTTCTTT. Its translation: CSVAAGWGMNTEAFF. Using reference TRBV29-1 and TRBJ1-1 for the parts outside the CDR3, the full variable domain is SAVISQKPSRDICQRGTSLTIQCQVDSQVTMMFWYRQQPGQSLTLIATANQGSEATYESGFVIDKFPISRPNLTFSTLTVSNMSPEDSSIYLCSVAAGWGMNTEAFFGQGTRLTVV.

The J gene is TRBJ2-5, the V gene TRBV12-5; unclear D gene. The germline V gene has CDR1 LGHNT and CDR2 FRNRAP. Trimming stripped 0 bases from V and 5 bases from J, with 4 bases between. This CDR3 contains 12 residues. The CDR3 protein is CASGLVPETQYF. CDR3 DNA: TGTGCTAGTGGTTTGGTACCGGAGACCCAGTACTTC.

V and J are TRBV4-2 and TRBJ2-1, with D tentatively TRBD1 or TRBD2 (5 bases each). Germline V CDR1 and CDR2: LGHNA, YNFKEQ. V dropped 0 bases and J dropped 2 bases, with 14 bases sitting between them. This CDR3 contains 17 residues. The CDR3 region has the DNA TGTGCCAGCAGCCAAGAGCCCGCAGGGAGCACCTACAATGAGCAGTTCTTC. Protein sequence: CASSQEPAGSTYNEQFF.

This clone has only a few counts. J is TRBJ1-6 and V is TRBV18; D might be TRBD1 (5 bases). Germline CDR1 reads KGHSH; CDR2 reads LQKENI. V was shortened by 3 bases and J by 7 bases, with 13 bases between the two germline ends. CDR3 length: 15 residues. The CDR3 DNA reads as TGTGCCAGCTCACCCTCGACAGCCACAAATTCACCCCTCCACTTT. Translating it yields CASSPSTATNSPLHF.

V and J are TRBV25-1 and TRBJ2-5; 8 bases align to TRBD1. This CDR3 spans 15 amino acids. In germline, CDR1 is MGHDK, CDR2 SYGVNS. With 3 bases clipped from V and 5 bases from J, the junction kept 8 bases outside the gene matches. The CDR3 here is CASSDPTGAGETQYF. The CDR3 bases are TGTGCCAGCAGTGATCCGACAGGGGCGGGGGAGACCCAGTACTTC.

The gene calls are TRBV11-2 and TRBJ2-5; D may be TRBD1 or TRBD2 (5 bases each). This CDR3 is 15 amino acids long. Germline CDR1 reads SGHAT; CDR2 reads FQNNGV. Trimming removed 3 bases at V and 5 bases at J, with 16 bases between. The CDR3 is CASSFNIGASETQYF. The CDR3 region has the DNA TGTGCCAGCAGCTTTAATATCGGGGCTAGTGAGACCCAGTACTTC.

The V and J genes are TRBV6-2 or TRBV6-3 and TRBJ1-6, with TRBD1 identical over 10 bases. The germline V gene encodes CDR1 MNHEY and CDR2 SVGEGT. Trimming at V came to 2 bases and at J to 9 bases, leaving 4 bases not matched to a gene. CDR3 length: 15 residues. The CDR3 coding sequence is TGTGCCAGCAGTTACCTTGACAGGGGGCTTTCACCCCTCCACTTT. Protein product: CASSYLDRGLSPLHF.

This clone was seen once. The CDR3 spells CASSLDSTLNTEAFF. As DNA, the CDR3 is TGTGCCAGCAGCTTGGACAGCACTTTGAACACTGAAGCTTTCTTT. This chain uses TRBV5-5 with TRBJ1-1; D is unresolved. V was cut by 0 bases and J by 0 bases, with 9 bases left in between. The CDR3 spans 15 residues. Germline assignment: CDR1 SGHKS and CDR2 YYEKEE (reference sequence).

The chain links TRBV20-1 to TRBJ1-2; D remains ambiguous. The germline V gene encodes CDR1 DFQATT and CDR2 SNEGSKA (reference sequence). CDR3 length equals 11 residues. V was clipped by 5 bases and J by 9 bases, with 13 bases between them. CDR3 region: CSAALWGRYTF. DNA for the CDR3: TGCAGTGCTGCCTTGTGGGGTCGCTACACCTTC.

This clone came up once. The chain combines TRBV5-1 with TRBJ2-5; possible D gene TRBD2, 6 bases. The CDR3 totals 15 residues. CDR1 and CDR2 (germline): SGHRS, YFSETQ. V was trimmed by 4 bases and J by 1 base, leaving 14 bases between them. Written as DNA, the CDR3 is TGCGCCAGCAGCGCCATAGCGGAACTCCAAGAGACCCAGTACTTC. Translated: CASSAIAELQETQYF.

CDR3 protein: CASSSGDSGANVLTF. The CDR3 DNA sequence: TGTGCCAGCAGCTCCGGCGACTCTGGGGCCAACGTCCTGACTTTC. This rearrangement joins TRBV5-6 to TRBJ2-6; unclear D gene. This CDR3 spans 15 amino acids. From germline, CDR1 is SGHDT and CDR2 YYEEEE. V gave up 3 bases and J gave up 0 bases, with 7 bases separating them. Full variable domain (outside the CDR3, taken from reference TRBV5-6 and TRBJ2-6): DAGVTQSPTHLIKTRGQQVTLRCSPKSGHDTVSWYQQALGQGPQFIFQYYEEEERQRGNFPDRFSGHQFPNYSSELNVNALLLGDSALYLCASSSGDSGANVLTFGAGSRLTVL.

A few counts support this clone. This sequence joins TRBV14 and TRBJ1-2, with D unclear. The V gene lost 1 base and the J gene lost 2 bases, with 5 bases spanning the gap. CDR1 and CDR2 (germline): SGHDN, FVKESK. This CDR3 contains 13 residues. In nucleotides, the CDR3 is TGTGCCAGCAGCCAAGGGCAGAACTATGGCTACACCTTC. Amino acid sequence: CASSQGQNYGYTF.

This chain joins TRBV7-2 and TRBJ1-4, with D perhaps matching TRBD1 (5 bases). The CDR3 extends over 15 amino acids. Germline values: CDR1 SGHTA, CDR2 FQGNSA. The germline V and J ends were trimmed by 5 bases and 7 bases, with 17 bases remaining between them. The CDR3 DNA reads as TGTGCCAGCAGCGCTTATTGGGGGAATGCTGAAAAACTGTTTTTT. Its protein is CASSAYWGNAEKLFF.

In nucleotides, the CDR3 is TGTGCCAGCTCACCTCAGACAGGTCGAGAGACCCAGTACTTC. It is translated as CASSPQTGRETQYF. The genes are TRBV18 and TRBJ2-5; D possibly corresponds to TRBD1 (6 bases). This CDR3 region has 14 residues. CDR1 KGHSH and CDR2 LQKENI come from the germline V gene. The V gene lost 3 bases and the J gene lost 4 bases, with 12 bases spanning the gap. The full variable domain, rest sourced from reference TRBV18 and TRBJ2-5, is NAGVMQNPRHLVRRRGQEARLRCSPMKGHSHVYWYRQLPEEGLKFMVYLQKENIIDESGMPKERFSAEFPKEGPSILRIQQVVRGDSAAYFCASSPQTGRETQYFGPGTRLLVL.

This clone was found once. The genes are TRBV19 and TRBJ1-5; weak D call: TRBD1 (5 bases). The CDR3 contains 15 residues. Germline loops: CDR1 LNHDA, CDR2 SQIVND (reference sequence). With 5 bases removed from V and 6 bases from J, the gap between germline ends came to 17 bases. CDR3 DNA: TGTGCCAGTAGTGCCCAGACCCGAGGGGTTCAGCCCCAGCATTTT. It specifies CASSAQTRGVQPQHF.

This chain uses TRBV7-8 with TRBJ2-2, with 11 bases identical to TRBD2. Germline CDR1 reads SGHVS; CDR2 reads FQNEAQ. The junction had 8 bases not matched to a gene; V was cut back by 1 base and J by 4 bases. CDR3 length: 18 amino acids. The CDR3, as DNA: TGTGCCAGCAGCTTAGTTACTAGCGGGAGCGGTGGCACCGGGGAGCTGTTTTTT. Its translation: CASSLVTSGSGGTGELFF.

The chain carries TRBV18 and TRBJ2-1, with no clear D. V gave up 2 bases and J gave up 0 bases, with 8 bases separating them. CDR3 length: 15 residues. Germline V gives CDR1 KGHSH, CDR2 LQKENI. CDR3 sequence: CASSPSGGSYNEQFF. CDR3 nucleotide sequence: TGTGCCAGCTCACCATCTGGCGGCTCCTACAATGAGCAGTTCTTC.

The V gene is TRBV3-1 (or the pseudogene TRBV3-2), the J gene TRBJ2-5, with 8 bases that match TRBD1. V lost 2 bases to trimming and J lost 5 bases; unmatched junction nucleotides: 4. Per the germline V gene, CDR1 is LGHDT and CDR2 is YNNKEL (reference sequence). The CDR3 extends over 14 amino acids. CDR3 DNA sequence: TGTGCCAGCAGCCAAAGCTGGACAGGGGAGACCCAGTACTTC. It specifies CASSQSWTGETQYF.

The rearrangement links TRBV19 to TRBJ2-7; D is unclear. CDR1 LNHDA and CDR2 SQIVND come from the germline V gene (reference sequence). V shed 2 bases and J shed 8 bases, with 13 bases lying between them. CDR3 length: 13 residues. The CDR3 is CASSITDGGQQYF. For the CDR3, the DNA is TGTGCCAGTAGTATAACCGACGGCGGCCAGCAGTACTTC.